This T cell receptor beta chain was observed in a study of CD8+CD57+ T cells in acquired aplastic anemia. For the study at large: CD4+ and CD8+ cells, once sorted, gave DNA averaging approximately 3 ug.

CDR3 and TCR beta VDJ profiling relied on genomic DNA as the template. MiXCR, applied by TCRdb to the reads, yields one record per CDR3 protein. The table shows 35,000 to 50,000 distinct CDR3 sequences, with approximately 67% occurring only once. The CDR3 has 14 amino acids. V lost 5 bases and J 4 bases, leaving 13 bases between the germline ends. Germline V gives CDR1 MGHDK, CDR2 SYGVNS. The source material was sorted CD4+, CD8+, or CD8+CD57+ T cells (not recorded which) from PBMCs. The TCR was taken from a human donor in good health, serving as a control. The J gene is TRBJ2-3, the V gene TRBV25-1; D remains ambiguous. The CDR3 DNA follows: TGTGCCAGCAGTCCGGCACGTTCTGCAGATACGCAGTATTTT. Translating it yields CASSPARSADTQYF.